The rows below give T cell receptor beta chains drawn from one sample of a study of neurological immune-mediated disorders. TCRdb processed the 5' RACE reads anew with MiXCR; each CDR3 protein has one entry. This table has approximately 100,000 distinct CDR3 sequences, roughly 4% appearing once. Sequences were obtained from PBMCs. Receptor source: a woman aged 18-29 years with multiple sclerosis. Each CDR3 is given with its conserved first and last residue. The order of the fields is D gene, CDR3 length, clone size, V gene, J gene, CDR3 protein, CDR3 DNA. A D gene is named only where the DNA matches it firmly. Clone size is stated in some rows and not others, as once, few, many or a class when expanded.

NA	16	many	TRBV29-1	TRBJ2-5	CSVEVSDRQLQETQYF	TGCAGCGTTGAAGTAAGCGATCGGCAGCTACAAGAGACCCAGTACTTC
TRBD2	16	many	TRBV7-2	TRBJ2-5	CASSLAPLAGEETQYF	TGTGCCAGCAGCTTAGCACCCCTAGCGGGAGAAGAGACCCAGTACTTC
TRBD2	17	NA	TRBV7-2	TRBJ2-7	CASSSPGLAGGGAEQYF	TGTGCCAGCAGCTCTCCGGGACTAGCGGGAGGTGGGGCCGAGCAGTACTTC
NA	13	many	TRBV12-3/TRBV12-4	TRBJ2-2	CASSLGNTGELFF	TGTGCCAGCAGTTTAGGGAACACCGGGGAGCTGTTTTTT
NA	11	many	TRBV20-1	TRBJ2-5	CSALSRETQYF	TGCAGTGCTTTGAGCCGTGAGACCCAGTACTTC
NA	15	many	TRBV3-1	TRBJ2-1	CASRPGQLGYNEQFF	TGTGCCAGCAGACCCGGACAGCTAGGATACAATGAGCAGTTCTTC
TRBD2	15	many	TRBV6-5	TRBJ2-1	CASSVSGGLPNEQFF	TGTGCCAGCAGTGTTAGCGGGGGGTTACCCAATGAGCAGTTCTTC
TRBD1	17	NA	TRBV5-1	TRBJ2-3	CASSLLRTGASTDTQYF	TGCGCCAGCAGCTTGCTAAGGACAGGAGCTAGCACAGATACGCAGTATTTT
NA	16	many	TRBV15	TRBJ2-1	CATSGDRSSSYNEQFF	TGTGCCACCAGCGGCGACAGGTCGAGCTCCTACAATGAGCAGTTCTTC
NA	14	many	TRBV5-1	TRBJ1-1	CASSPGQAVPEAFF	TGCGCCAGCAGCCCGGGGCAGGCCGTCCCAGAAGCTTTCTTT
NA	15	many	TRBV5-1	TRBJ1-1	CASSPQETWNTEAFF	TGCGCCAGCAGCCCCCAGGAGACTTGGAACACTGAAGCTTTCTTT
NA	12	few	TRBV20-1	TRBJ1-1	CASRDMDTEAFF	TGCGCCTCCAGGGATATGGACACTGAAGCTTTCTTT
TRBD2	15	many	TRBV5-1	TRBJ2-5	CASRSPGLAGETQYF	TGCGCCAGCAGATCTCCGGGACTAGCGGGAGAGACCCAGTACTTC
TRBD2	16	many	TRBV4-1	TRBJ2-7	CASSQGSGGGGDEQYF	TGCGCCAGCAGCCAAGGTTCCGGGGGGGGCGGCGATGAGCAGTACTTC
TRBD1	17	many	TRBV3-1	TRBJ2-2	CASSPRGQGLGTGELFF	TGTGCCAGCAGCCCCAGAGGACAGGGCCTCGGGACCGGGGAGCTGTTTTTT
NA	14	many	TRBV20-1	TRBJ1-4	CSARKTELNEKLFF	TGCAGTGCTAGAAAGACAGAACTTAATGAAAAACTGTTTTTT
NA	14	NA	TRBV7-2	TRBJ2-1	CASSLVSGDNEQFF	TGTGCCAGCAGCTTAGTCAGCGGAGACAATGAGCAGTTCTTC
TRBD1	15	NA	TRBV11-3	TRBJ2-3	CASSVGQGSTDTQYF	TGTGCCAGCAGCGTGGGACAGGGGAGCACAGATACGCAGTATTTT
NA	12	many	TRBV6-5	TRBJ2-7	CASSYEGGEQYF	TGTGCCAGCAGTTACGAGGGAGGCGAGCAGTACTTC
NA	12	many	TRBV7-8	TRBJ1-2	CASSLGGQGYTF	TGTGCCAGCAGCTTAGGCGGGCAGGGCTACACCTTC
NA	12	many	TRBV7-2	TRBJ2-1	CASSRDGQLQFF	TGTGCCAGCAGCAGAGACGGGCAGCTTCAGTTCTTC
NA	13	many	TRBV6-5	TRBJ1-1	CASSYGMNTEAFF	TGTGCCAGCAGTTACGGGATGAACACTGAAGCTTTCTTT
NA	17	many	TRBV29-1	TRBJ2-3	CSVEHPQGSTGTDTQYF	TGCAGCGTTGAACACCCCCAGGGGTCAACTGGCACAGATACGCAGTATTTT
TRBD1	14	NA	TRBV6-2/TRBV6-3	TRBJ2-7	CASSPAGQGYEQYF	TGTGCCAGCAGTCCCGCCGGACAGGGCTACGAGCAGTACTTC
NA	14	many	TRBV13	TRBJ2-4	CASSLVWDKNIQYF	TGTGCCAGCAGTTTGGTATGGGACAAAAACATTCAGTACTTC
NA	13	many	TRBV7-9	TRBJ2-2	CASSLTLGGELFF	TGTGCCAGCAGCTTAACCCTCGGCGGGGAGCTGTTTTTT
NA	15	many	TRBV3-1	TRBJ2-7	CASSQGMQGLYEQYF	TGTGCCAGCAGTCAAGGAATGCAGGGCCTCTACGAGCAGTACTTC
NA	15	NA	TRBV9	TRBJ1-2	CASSDPGKGNYGYTF	TGTGCCAGCAGCGACCCCGGAAAGGGAAACTATGGCTACACCTTC
NA	13	many	TRBV7-9	TRBJ1-2	CASSLPGVRGYTF	TGTGCCAGCAGCTTACCGGGGGTCCGCGGCTACACCTTC
NA	18	many	TRBV7-9	TRBJ2-6	CASSSSRDVRSGANVLTF	TGTGCCAGCAGCTCGAGCCGGGACGTAAGATCTGGGGCCAACGTCCTGACTTTC
TRBD2	16	many	TRBV7-2	TRBJ2-3	CASSLGPSGSTDTQYF	TGTGCCAGCAGCTTAGGTCCTAGCGGGAGTACAGATACGCAGTATTTT
NA	15	many	TRBV7-6	TRBJ2-2	CASSLGGRMIGELFF	TGTGCCAGCAGCTTAGGTGGGCGCATGATCGGGGAGCTGTTTTTT
NA	14	many	TRBV4-1	TRBJ1-2	CASSRLTENYGYTF	TGCGCCAGCAGCCGCCTGACAGAGAACTATGGCTACACCTTC
TRBD2	17	many	TRBV5-1	TRBJ2-2	CASSVNVAGGTTGELFF	TGCGCCAGCAGCGTTAACGTAGCGGGAGGGACCACCGGGGAGCTGTTTTTT
NA	13	many	TRBV6-5	TRBJ1-1	CASSRTMNTEAFF	TGTGCCAGCAGTCGGACCATGAACACTGAAGCTTTCTTT
NA	13	many	TRBV3-1	TRBJ1-1	CASSQSTGSLAFF	TGTGCCAGCAGCCAATCGACTGGAAGTTTGGCTTTCTTT
NA	12	many	TRBV9	TRBJ1-1	CASSGGDPEAFF	TGTGCCAGCAGCGGCGGGGACCCTGAAGCTTTCTTT
TRBD2	16	NA	TRBV27	TRBJ2-7	CASSPTGLAGVREQYF	TGTGCCAGCAGTCCAACGGGACTAGCGGGAGTTAGGGAGCAGTACTTC
NA	16	NA	TRBV7-6	TRBJ2-2	CASSSSGSKGTGELFF	TGTGCCAGCAGCTCAAGCGGGTCGAAGGGCACCGGGGAGCTGTTTTTT
NA	16	many	TRBV5-5	TRBJ1-1	CASSHFRTDGNTEAFF	TGTGCCAGCAGCCATTTCAGGACAGACGGTAACACTGAAGCTTTCTTT
TRBD2	15	many	TRBV7-2	TRBJ2-7	CASSLQARDYYEQYF	TGTGCCAGCAGCCTACAGGCTAGGGACTACTACGAGCAGTACTTC
NA	14	many	TRBV14	TRBJ2-1	CASSQEVGADEQFF	TGTGCCAGCAGCCAAGAGGTAGGGGCAGATGAGCAGTTCTTC